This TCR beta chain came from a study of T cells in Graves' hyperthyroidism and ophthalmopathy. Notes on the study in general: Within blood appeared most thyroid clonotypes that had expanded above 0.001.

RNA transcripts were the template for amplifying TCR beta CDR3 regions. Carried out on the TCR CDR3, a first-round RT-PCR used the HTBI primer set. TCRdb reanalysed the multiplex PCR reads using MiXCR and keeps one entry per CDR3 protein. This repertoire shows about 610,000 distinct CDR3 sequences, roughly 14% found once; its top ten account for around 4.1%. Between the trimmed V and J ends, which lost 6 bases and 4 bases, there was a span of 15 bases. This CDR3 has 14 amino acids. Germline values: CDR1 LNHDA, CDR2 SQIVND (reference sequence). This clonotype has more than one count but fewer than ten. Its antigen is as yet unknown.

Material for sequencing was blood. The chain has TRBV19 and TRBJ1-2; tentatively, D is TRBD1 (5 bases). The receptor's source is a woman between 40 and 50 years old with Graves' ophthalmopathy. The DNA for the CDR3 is TGTGCCAGTAGCGATGGGGGGGGAGGCTATGGCTACACCTTC. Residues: CASSDGGGGYGYTF.